Below are 16 T cell receptor beta chains sequenced from a single sample in a study of T cell repertoires in aging, cancer and after chemotherapy. The template was genomic DNA from peripheral blood, not RNA. Rearranged V-D-J TRB sequences were amplified with a mixed TRB-A/B primer pool. MiXCR, applied by TCRdb to the multiplex PCR reads, yields one record per CDR3 protein. The sample shows about 6,100 distinct CDR3 sequences, 25% to 35% of them seen only once. Sequencing was performed on blood. The origin of the receptors is a human donor with a blood cancer.

CDR3 bases: TGTGCCACCAGCAGAGAAGGGGGACAGGGGGATGAAAAACTGTTTTTT. Its translation: CATSREGGQGDEKLFF. The rearrangement joins TRBV15 to TRBJ1-4; the match to TRBD1 covers 11 bases. Losses at the gene ends were 0 bases for V and 6 bases for J; bases not matched to a gene: 3. The germline CDR1 and CDR2 sequences are LNHNV and YYDKDF (reference sequence). The CDR3 has 16 residues.

The gene calls are TRBV7-6 and TRBJ2-2; D gene uncertain. Per germline, CDR1 SGHVS and CDR2 FNYEAQ. This CDR3 is built from 14 residues. V lost 5 bases to trimming and J lost 5 bases, with 12 bases between them. The CDR3 region has the DNA TGTGCCAGCAGCCCCCGAAGGGCTACCGGGGAGCTGTTTTTT. It is translated as CASSPRRATGELFF.

The V and J genes are TRBV6-5 and TRBJ2-7; D is uncertain. The CDR3 runs to 14 residues. Trimming took off 0 bases at V and 0 bases at J, with 6 bases between the two ends. Germline loops: CDR1 MNHEY, CDR2 SVGAGI. The CDR3 coding sequence is TGTGCCAGCAGTTACTCGAGGCTCTCCTACGAGCAGTACTTC. As protein: CASSYSRLSYEQYF.

In this sample, this clonotype turned up a few times. The chain is built from TRBV6-4 and TRBJ1-1; maybe TRBD1 (5 bases). Trimming removed 3 bases at V and 5 bases at J, with 10 bases between. The CDR3 covers 13 residues. The germline V gene encodes CDR1 MRHNA and CDR2 SNTAGT. This CDR3 is CASSEHAGTEAFF. CDR3 nucleotide sequence: TGTGCCAGCAGTGAGCACGCAGGGACTGAAGCTTTCTTT.

This clonotype was seen only a few times. The genes are TRBV12-3 or TRBV12-4 and TRBJ1-5; no clear D. The V end lost 4 bases, the J end lost 9 bases, and 16 bases lay between the germline ends. The CDR3 runs 14 residues. The CDR3 bases are TGTGCCAGCAGTTACTCATCGGCAATGGGGCCCCAGCATTTT. Its translation is CASSYSSAMGPQHF.

There are a few counts of this clonotype. This chain uses TRBV5-6 with TRBJ2-7, with TRBD1 matching over 10 bases. The trim removed 1 base at V and 6 bases at J, leaving 1 base unmatched. The CDR3 is 13 residues long. Looked up from germline, CDR1 is SGHDT and CDR2 is YYEEEE. CDR3 region: CASSLWTGGEQYF. The CDR3 DNA sequence: TGTGCCAGCAGCTTGTGGACAGGGGGCGAGCAGTACTTC.

This clonotype was recorded a few times. The J gene is TRBJ2-1, the V gene TRBV11-1; weak D call: TRBD2 (5 bases). CDR3 length: 15 amino acids. Per germline, CDR1 SGHAT and CDR2 FQDESV (reference sequence). The germline V and J ends were trimmed by 2 bases and 6 bases, with 14 bases remaining between them. CDR3: CASSLRISGVNEQFF. In DNA, the CDR3 is TGTGCCAGCAGCTTAAGAATCTCCGGGGTCAATGAGCAGTTCTTC.

This clonotype has only a few counts. The V gene is TRBV7-6, the J gene TRBJ2-3, with D perhaps matching TRBD2 (5 bases). Germline V gene data show CDR1 as SGHVS and CDR2 as FNYEAQ. V was cut by 0 bases and J by 1 base, with 11 bases left in between. The CDR3 is 16 amino acids. The CDR3 DNA follows: TGTGCCAGCAGCTTAGCCGGGATAGGCGGCACAGATACGCAGTATTTT. Its protein is CASSLAGIGGTDTQYF.

The J gene is TRBJ2-7, the V gene TRBV6-5, with TRBD2 identical over 14 bases. From germline, CDR1 is MNHEY and CDR2 SVGAGI. V shed 6 bases and J 4 bases; nucleotides not matched to a gene: 14. CDR3 length: 18 residues. This CDR3 is CASSPRPGRLAGGYEQYF. CDR3 sequence (DNA): TGTGCCAGCAGCCCTCGCCCGGGTAGACTAGCGGGAGGGTACGAGCAGTACTTC.

The V and J genes are TRBV5-4 and TRBJ2-2; a weak D match, TRBD1 (6 bases). V lost 2 bases to trimming and J lost 4 bases, with 24 bases between them. The CDR3 spans 19 residues. CDR1 and CDR2 (germline): SGHNT, YYREEE (reference sequence). The CDR3: CASSFRETRTVRPTGELFF. CDR3 nucleotide sequence: TGTGCCAGCAGCTTCAGGGAGACCCGGACAGTCAGGCCCACCGGGGAGCTGTTTTTT.

This clonotype was counted a few times. The chain recombines TRBV6-6 with TRBJ1-4; D is possibly TRBD1 (5 bases). The ends were cut back, 6 bases at V and 4 bases at J, with 12 bases in the middle. This CDR3 region has 14 residues. CDR1 is MNHNY and CDR2 is SVGAGI in the germline V gene (reference sequence). CDR3 residues: CASSLTASNEKLFF. CDR3 DNA: TGTGCCAGCAGCTTGACAGCTAGTAATGAAAAACTGTTTTTT.

V gene TRBV20-1 combines with J gene TRBJ2-3, with TRBD1 matching over 7 bases. Germline CDR1 DFQATT, CDR2 SNEGSKA (reference sequence). The CDR3 is 17 residues long. The junction had 16 bases not matched to a gene; V was cut back by 2 bases and J by 5 bases. The CDR3 region is CSARQKWRQGRGDTQYF. The CDR3 bases are TGCAGTGCTAGACAAAAATGGCGACAGGGTCGTGGAGATACGCAGTATTTT.

This clonotype was counted only a few times. The DNA of the CDR3 is TGTGCCAGCAGTGGGGCGGGCGAGTATGGCTACACCTTC. It yields the protein CASSGAGEYGYTF. V is TRBV6-1 and J is TRBJ1-2; D is ambiguous. The germline V gene has CDR1 MNHNS and CDR2 SASEGT. The ends were cut back, 4 bases at V and 5 bases at J, with 11 bases in the middle. This CDR3 is built from 13 residues.

This clonotype was observed a handful of times. The chain links TRBV19 to TRBJ2-3; 12 bases align to TRBD2. The CDR3 is 14 amino acids. Losses at the gene ends were 4 bases for V and 6 bases for J; bases not matched to a gene: 2. Germline CDR1 LNHDA, CDR2 SQIVND (reference sequence). The CDR3 DNA is TGTGCCAGTAGTAGACTAGCGGGGGATGATACGCAGTATTTT. Translating gives CASSRLAGDDTQYF.

This clonotype was seen a few times. The genes are TRBV19 and TRBJ2-2, with TRBD1 identical over 7 bases. Germline V CDR1 and CDR2: LNHDA, SQIVND (reference sequence). The J segment lost 5 bases and the V segment lost 5 bases, leaving 5 bases of the junction unmatched. The CDR3 covers 14 residues. CDR3 region: CASSPRQGTGELFF. CDR3 nucleotides: TGTGCCAGTAGTCCCCGACAGGGAACCGGGGAGCTGTTTTTT.

This clonotype is judged medium-sized. The genes are TRBV27 and TRBJ1-6, with 7 bases that match TRBD1. Germline trimming cut 5 bases from V and 6 bases from J; bases unmatched to any gene: 13. The length of the CDR3 is 17 residues. Germline CDR1 MNHEY, CDR2 SMNVEV (reference sequence). The CDR3 region is CASSATQGTGGNSPLHF. The CDR3, as DNA: TGTGCCAGCAGTGCCACACAGGGGACGGGTGGTAATTCACCCCTCCACTTT.